Below are 9 T cell receptor beta chains sequenced from a single sample in a study of cytomegalovirus exposure and HLA in healthy donors. PCR was performed using 60 Vbeta and 13 Jbeta primers. Here immunoSEQ multiplex PCR was the method, and the copy in TCRdb shows in-frame clones only, minus some. This table lists about 210,000 clones. Material for sequencing was PBMCs. The receptors derive from a woman aged 25 to 45 in good health and CMV-seropositive.

This rearrangement joins TRBV27 to TRBJ1-2; 11 nucleotides match TRBD1. The V and J ends lost 2 bases and 4 bases, in that order; junction bases with no gene match: 0. CDR1 and CDR2 (germline): MNHEY, SMNVEV (reference sequence). The CDR3 totals 14 residues. The CDR3 spells CASSLGTGGYGYTF. The CDR3 bases are TGTGCCAGCAGTTTAGGGACAGGGGGCTATGGCTACACCTTC.

The chain employs TRBV4-1 and TRBJ2-7; no clear D gene. Trimming left V 0 bases short and J 0 bases short, with 15 bases between. The germline V gene has CDR1 MGHRA and CDR2 YSYEKL. The CDR3 runs 17 residues. The CDR3 protein is CASSQDPRGDLSYEQYF. In nucleotides, the CDR3 is TGCGCCAGCAGCCAAGATCCGAGAGGAGACCTCTCCTACGAGCAGTACTTC.

The rearrangement joins TRBV5-1 to TRBJ1-2; D is uncertain. From germline, CDR1 is SGHRS and CDR2 YFSETQ. Trimming left V 1 base short and J 1 base short, with 8 bases between. The CDR3 runs to 14 residues. Here the CDR3 reads CASSLRTDNYGYTF. CDR3 nucleotide sequence: TGCGCCAGCAGCTTGAGAACAGATAACTATGGCTACACCTTC.

The V and J genes are TRBV9 and TRBJ2-1, with 7 bases lining up with TRBD2. The trim removed 0 bases at V and 7 bases at J, leaving 7 bases unmatched. Germline CDR1 and CDR2: SGDLS and YYNGEE. The CDR3 covers 15 residues. CDR3 protein: CASSVVAGEGNEQFF. The CDR3 nucleotides read TGTGCCAGCAGCGTAGTGGCGGGAGAGGGGAATGAGCAGTTCTTC.

The rearrangement joins TRBV20-1 to TRBJ2-7; D remains ambiguous. V dropped 5 bases and J dropped 0 bases, with 5 bases sitting between them. The CDR3 covers 11 residues. Germline values: CDR1 DFQATT, CDR2 SNEGSKA (reference sequence). The CDR3 reads CSAAYSYEQYF. DNA of the CDR3: TGCAGTGCTGCCTACTCCTACGAGCAGTACTTC.

V gene TRBV15 combines with J gene TRBJ1-1; D might be TRBD1 (6 bases). Germline V lookup: CDR1 LNHNV, CDR2 YYDKDF (reference sequence). Trimming shortened V by 4 bases and J by 1 base, and 13 bases separated the two germline ends. CDR3 size: 15 residues. DNA for the CDR3: TGTGCCACCAGCAAAGGGGGTGGTGAGAACACTGAAGCTTTCTTT. Translated: CATSKGGGENTEAFF.

The rearrangement links TRBV29-1 to TRBJ1-2; TRBD1 matches 8 bases. CDR3 size: 13 residues. With 6 bases clipped from V and 8 bases from J, the junction kept 11 bases outside the gene matches. Germline assignment: CDR1 SQVTM and CDR2 ANQGSEA. The DNA of the CDR3 is TGCAGCGTGGCAGCAGGGGGCGCGGGGGGCTACACCTTC. Translation: CSVAAGGAGGYTF.

CDR3 region: CASSHGGGATEAFF. CDR3 bases: TGTGCCAGCAGTCACGGAGGGGGGGCTACTGAAGCTTTCTTT. The chain links TRBV28 to TRBJ1-1, with TRBD1 as a possible D gene (6 bases). CDR1 is MDHEN, CDR2 SYDVKM, per germline. This CDR3 comprises 14 residues. V lost 5 bases to trimming and J lost 5 bases, with 15 bases between them.

The chain has TRBV28 and TRBJ2-7; 7 positions match TRBD2. The CDR3 is 15 amino acids. Germline CDR1 is MDHEN and CDR2 is SYDVKM. V shed 5 bases and J 0 bases; nucleotides not matched to a gene: 7. The CDR3 DNA follows: TGTGCCAGCAGTCGGGCCAGGGACTACTCCTACGAGCAGTACTTC. Its protein is CASSRARDYSYEQYF.